The source of this T cell receptor (beta chain) is a study of blood T cell repertoires in COVID-19. About the research overall: Samples taken during acute and convalescent COVID-19 were collected in the United States, Italy and Spain. PBMCs, B-cell-depleted T cells, or T cells provided the cDNA or gDNA that made up the material.

CDR1 and CDR2 from the germline V gene are WSHSY and SAAADI. This CDR3 spans 15 amino acids. Here immunoSEQ multiplex PCR was the method, and the copy in TCRdb shows in-frame clones only, minus some. The table has around 180,000 clones, approximately 85% seen once. The chain has TRBV10-2 and TRBJ2-1, with 9 nucleotides matching TRBD2. The source material was PBMCs or T cells enriched from blood (not recorded which). This clonotype was obtained from a woman in her twenties or thirties who had recovered from COVID-19. DNA of the CDR3: TGCATCGCGGGAGGGCCTAGAAGGCCCTACAATGAGCAGTTCTTC. Its protein is CIAGGPRRPYNEQFF.